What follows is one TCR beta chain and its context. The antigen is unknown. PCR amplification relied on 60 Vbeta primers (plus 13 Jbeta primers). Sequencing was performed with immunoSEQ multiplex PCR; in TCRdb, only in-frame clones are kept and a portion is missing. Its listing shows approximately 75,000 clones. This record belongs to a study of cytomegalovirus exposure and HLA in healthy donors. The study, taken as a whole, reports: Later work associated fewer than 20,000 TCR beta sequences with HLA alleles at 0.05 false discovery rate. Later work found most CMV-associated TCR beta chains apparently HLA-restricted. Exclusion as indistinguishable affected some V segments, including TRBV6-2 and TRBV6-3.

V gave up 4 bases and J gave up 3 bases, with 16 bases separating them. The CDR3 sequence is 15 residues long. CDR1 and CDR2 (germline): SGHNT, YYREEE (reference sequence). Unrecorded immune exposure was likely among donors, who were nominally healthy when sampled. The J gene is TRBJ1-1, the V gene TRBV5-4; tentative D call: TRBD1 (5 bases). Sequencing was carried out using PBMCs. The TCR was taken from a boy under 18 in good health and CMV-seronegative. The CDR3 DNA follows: TGTGCCAGCAGCCTCTGGAACAGGCCCGACACTGAAGCTTTCTTT. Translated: CASSLWNRPDTEAFF.